This TCR beta chain originates from a study of response to subunit inactivated influenza vaccine. From the RT-PCR reads, TCRdb called clonotypes with MiXCR, one entry per CDR3 protein. The table lists some 150,000 distinct CDR3 sequences, 12% of them singletons. The sample holds many counts of this clonotype. The CDR3 contains 18 residues. Trimming took 0 bases from V and 0 from J; bases not matched to a gene: 8. The germline V gene encodes CDR1 LGHNA and CDR2 YSLEER. This sample also belongs to another study, concerning T cells expressing NK-cell markers. That study reports: It was by 5'RACE template switching with UMIs that TCR beta cDNA was made.

The chain has TRBV4-3 and TRBJ2-1; 7 bases are shared with TRBD1. Specimen: CD8+ T cells sorted from PBMCs, collected about 12 days after vaccination. The sequence came from a man aged 45 to 65 who received an inactivated influenza vaccine. Here the CDR3 DNA reads TGCGCCAGCAGCCAAGATCCGACAGGGCCAGGCTCCTACAATGAGCAGTTCTTC. Its protein product is CASSQDPTGPGSYNEQFF.